The clone carrying this TCR beta chain is classed as medium-sized. The target antigen is unknown. The CDR3 has 16 amino acids. Unmatched junction bases numbered 5, after V lost 3 bases and J lost 5 bases. Germline V CDR1 and CDR2: KGHDR, SFDVKD. These data originate in a study of CD8 T cells in ankylosing spondylitis. Quantitative 5'-RACE was performed with molecular barcodes, and it yielded the TCR beta libraries. In TCRdb, the 5' RACE reads were re-called with MiXCR into one record per CDR3 protein. This table has about 140,000 distinct CDR3 sequences, roughly 8.8% appearing once. Study-level findings and limits: Past research had described some motif variants in reactive arthritis synovial fluid and blood.

The sample was synovial fluid, either unsorted or a sorted T cell fraction (not recorded which). This receptor was taken from a male donor with ankylosing spondylitis. The chain uses TRBV24-1 and TRBJ2-1; 11 positions match TRBD2. CDR3 bases: TGTGCCACCAGTGATCATACTAGCGGGAGCCACAATGAGCAGTTCTTC. This codes for CATSDHTSGSHNEQFF.